A single sample gave rise to the 3 T cell receptor beta chains below, sequenced in a study of blood T cell repertoires in COVID-19. Sequenced by immunoSEQ multiplex PCR; TCRdb stores in-frame clones only, minus some. The data contain 170,000 or so clones, about four fifths of them singletons. The specimen was peripheral blood. All receptors derive from a woman aged 65 to 85 with COVID-19, enrolled during active disease.

The chain links TRBV19 to TRBJ1-1; 8 bases are shared with TRBD1. Trimming took 9 bases from V and 4 from J; bases not matched to a gene: 4. The CDR3 runs 12 residues. Germline assignment: CDR1 LNHDA and CDR2 SQIVND (reference sequence). This CDR3 is CASGTGGTEAFF. The CDR3 nucleotides read TGTGCCAGCGGTACAGGGGGCACTGAAGCTTTCTTT.

This clone was seen a single time. This chain links TRBV10-3 with TRBJ2-1; 9 bases match TRBD2. This CDR3 is built from 15 residues. V was pared by 6 bases and J by 1 base, with 4 bases of the junction left unmatched. Germline values: CDR1 ENHRY, CDR2 SYGVKD. The CDR3 DNA follows: TGTGCCATCAGGGCGACTAGCGGATCCTACAATGAGCAGTTCTTC. As protein: CAIRATSGSYNEQFF.

V gene TRBV28 combines with J gene TRBJ2-5; D remains ambiguous. CDR1 is MDHEN, CDR2 SYDVKM, per germline. V lost 7 bases and J lost 9, with 12 bases in between. The CDR3 runs to 11 residues. The CDR3 DNA reads as TGTGCCAGCACCATCCGCGGAGCCCAGTACTTC. It is translated as CASTIRGAQYF.